This T cell receptor beta chain appears in the sequencing data of a study of beta chain features in type 1 diabetes. Regarding the study as a whole: A moderate, significant TCRB CDR3 shortening appeared in type 1 diabetes across four CD4+ subsets. Fewer junction insertions and more nucleotide deletions appeared in type 1 diabetes patients.

Germline CDR1 and CDR2: SGHTA and FQGNSA. The CDR3 has 14 residues. J lost 8 bases, V lost 4 bases, and 10 bases had no gene match. The study reverse transcribed the entire isolated RNA, so it sequenced expressed TCRB transcripts. The method was immunoSEQ multiplex PCR; TCRdb's version includes in-frame clones alone and lacks a portion of them. The table includes some 240,000 clones, 16% detected once. This clone was found a few times. Its antigen is undetermined. Via the markers CD45RO/CCR7/CD25/CD127/CD95/CD27, stem cell-like memory, regulatory, central memory and naive CD4+ cells were sorted. Every sorted population was more than 95% pure.

The source material was naive CD4+ T cells from blood. The sequence came from a man aged 25-40 years with type 1 diabetes. V usage is TRBV7-2 and J usage is TRBJ1-2; 7 nucleotides align to TRBD1. The CDR3 DNA reads as TGTGCCAGCAGCTCCCCGGGAGGGGGCTACGGCTACACCTTC. Amino acid sequence: CASSSPGGGYGYTF.